The 11 T cell receptor beta chains below were found in one sample sequenced in a study of glioma-infiltrating T cells after dendritic cell vaccination. Assay: immunoSEQ multiplex PCR; the TCRdb copy retains only in-frame clones and omits some. This sample has roughly 80,000 clones; around 90% occur once, and the top ten carry 2% to 2.5%. The time point was: after dendritic cell vaccination, including at tumor progression/relapse. The sample was blood, taken after dendritic cell vaccination. These receptors all stem from a human donor with glioblastoma.

The rearrangement joins TRBV7-9 to TRBJ2-1; D unclear. Germline V gives CDR1 SEHNR, CDR2 FQNEAQ (reference sequence). The V and J ends lost 5 bases and 8 bases respectively, with 13 bases between them. The CDR3 loop spans 13 amino acids. The CDR3 DNA sequence: TGTGCCAGCAGCCCCAGTAGGAGTGATGAGCAGTTCTTC. Its translation: CASSPSRSDEQFF.

The J gene is TRBJ2-5, the V gene TRBV18; 12 bases map to TRBD1. The tail of the sequence fits TRBJ2-7 better, so the J call may be wrong. The CDR3 length is 15 residues. Per germline, CDR1 KGHSH and CDR2 LQKENI. The CDR3 region is CASSPRDRGLDEQYF. CDR3 sequence (DNA): TGTGCCAGCTCACCACGGGACAGGGGGCTGGACGAGCAGTACTTC.

The V and J genes are TRBV5-1 and TRBJ2-5, with 7 bases fitting TRBD1. The CDR3 covers 15 residues. The ends lost 0 bases at V and 3 bases at J; junction bases unmatched: 5. The germline gives CDR1 SGHRS, CDR2 YFSETQ. The CDR3 region has the DNA TGCGCCAGCAGCTTGGTTGGGACAGAAGAAGAGACCCAGTACTTC. Translation gives CASSLVGTEEETQYF.

This chain uses TRBV2 with TRBJ2-5, with 7 bases that match TRBD2. V was clipped by 7 bases and J by 3 bases; unmatched bases: 8. Germline CDR1 is SNHLY and CDR2 is FYNNEI. The CDR3 is 14 amino acids. The CDR3 bases are TGTGCCAGCAATTTTGTGGGGGGGGAAGAGACCCAGTACTTC. Translating gives CASNFVGGEETQYF.

The chain is built from TRBV7-3 and TRBJ1-1; D ambiguous. The germline V and J ends were trimmed by 3 bases and 7 bases, with 6 bases remaining between them. The CDR3 totals 11 residues. CDR1 is SGHTA, CDR2 FQGTGA, per germline. The CDR3 protein is CASSFISEAFF. CDR3 nucleotide sequence: TGTGCCAGCAGCTTTATTAGTGAAGCTTTCTTT.

The chain is built from TRBV18 and TRBJ1-3; weak D call: TRBD1 (5 bases). The CDR3 is made up of 16 amino acids. Germline V CDR1 and CDR2: KGHSH, LQKENI. The V end lost 3 bases, the J end lost 0 bases, and 12 bases lay between the germline ends. The CDR3, as DNA: TGTGCCAGCTCACCCGCGGGGAGGGGCTCTGGAAACACCATATATTTT. Its protein is CASSPAGRGSGNTIYF.

The chain employs TRBV18 and TRBJ1-4; perhaps TRBD1 as D (6 bases). Germline V gene lookup returns CDR1 KGHSH and CDR2 LQKENI. The CDR3 totals 13 residues. Trimming took off 6 bases at V and 5 bases at J, with 10 bases between the two ends. CDR3 sequence reads: CASSDSANEKLFF. The CDR3 DNA follows: TGTGCCAGCTCGGACAGCGCAAATGAAAAACTGTTTTTT.

The J gene is TRBJ1-2, the V gene TRBV7-9; D is possibly TRBD1 (6 bases). Germline CDR1 SEHNR, CDR2 FQNEAQ (reference sequence). This CDR3 spans 16 amino acids. V was clipped by 5 bases and J by 0 bases, with 16 bases between them. The CDR3 sequence: CASSGTGTTANYGYTF. The CDR3 DNA sequence: TGTGCCAGCAGCGGTACCGGGACAACAGCTAACTATGGCTACACCTTC.

The rearrangement uses TRBV29-1 and TRBJ2-3, with a tentative D call TRBD2 (7 bases). Germline V gene lookup returns CDR1 SQVTM and CDR2 ANQGSEA. The CDR3 contains 14 residues. V shed 5 bases and J shed 2 bases, with 14 bases lying between them. The CDR3 spells CSVRAGASTDTQYF. CDR3 sequence (DNA): TGCAGCGTTCGCGCGGGGGCATCCACAGATACGCAGTATTTT.

The chain is built from TRBV29-1 and TRBJ2-1; D possibly corresponds to TRBD1 (6 bases). Deletions cut 4 bases from V and 6 bases from J, with 22 bases between. This CDR3 has 16 residues. The germline V gene encodes CDR1 SQVTM and CDR2 ANQGSEA. The CDR3: CSVGILGHTRGNEQFF. The CDR3 DNA reads TGCAGCGTTGGTATATTGGGACATACACGGGGCAATGAGCAGTTCTTC.

V gene TRBV9 combines with J gene TRBJ2-5; 10 bases match TRBD2. Germline lookup yields CDR1 SGDLS and CDR2 YYNGEE. The CDR3 has 16 residues. The ends lost 0 bases at V and 4 bases at J; junction bases unmatched: 6. The CDR3 region has the DNA TGTGCCAGCAGCGTAGTGGGAGCGGGAGGGCCAGAGACCCAGTACTTC. It codes for CASSVVGAGGPETQYF.